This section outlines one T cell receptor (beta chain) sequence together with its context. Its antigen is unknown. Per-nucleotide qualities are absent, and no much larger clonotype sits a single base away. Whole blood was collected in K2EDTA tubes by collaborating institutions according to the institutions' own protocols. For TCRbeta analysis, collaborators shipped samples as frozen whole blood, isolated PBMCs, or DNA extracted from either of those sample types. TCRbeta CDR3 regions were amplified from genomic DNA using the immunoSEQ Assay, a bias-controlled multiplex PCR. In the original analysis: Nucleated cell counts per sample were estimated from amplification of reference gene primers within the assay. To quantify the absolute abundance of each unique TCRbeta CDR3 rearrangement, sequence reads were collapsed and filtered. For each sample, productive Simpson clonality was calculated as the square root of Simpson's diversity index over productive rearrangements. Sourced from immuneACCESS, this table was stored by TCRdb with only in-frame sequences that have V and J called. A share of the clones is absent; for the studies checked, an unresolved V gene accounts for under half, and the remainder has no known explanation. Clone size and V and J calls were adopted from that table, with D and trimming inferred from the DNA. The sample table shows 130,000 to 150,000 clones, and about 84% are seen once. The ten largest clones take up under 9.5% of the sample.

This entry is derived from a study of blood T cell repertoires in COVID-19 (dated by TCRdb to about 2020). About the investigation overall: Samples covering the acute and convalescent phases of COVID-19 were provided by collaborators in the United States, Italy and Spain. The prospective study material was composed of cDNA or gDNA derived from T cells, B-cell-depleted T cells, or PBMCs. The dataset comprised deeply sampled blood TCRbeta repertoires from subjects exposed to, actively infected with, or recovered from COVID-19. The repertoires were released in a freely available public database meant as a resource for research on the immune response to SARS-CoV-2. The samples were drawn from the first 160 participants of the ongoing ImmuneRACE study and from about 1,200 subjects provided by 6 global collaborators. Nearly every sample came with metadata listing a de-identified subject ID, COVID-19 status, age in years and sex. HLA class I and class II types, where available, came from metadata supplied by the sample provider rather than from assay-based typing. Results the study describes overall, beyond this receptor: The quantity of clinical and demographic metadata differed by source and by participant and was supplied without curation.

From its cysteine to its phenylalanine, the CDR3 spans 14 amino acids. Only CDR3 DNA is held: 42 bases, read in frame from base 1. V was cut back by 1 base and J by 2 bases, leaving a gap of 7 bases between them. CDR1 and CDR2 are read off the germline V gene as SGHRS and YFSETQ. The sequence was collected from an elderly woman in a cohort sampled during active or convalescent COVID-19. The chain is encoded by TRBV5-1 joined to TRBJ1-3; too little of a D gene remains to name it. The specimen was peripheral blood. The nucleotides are TGCGCCAGCAGCTTGTTACACACTGGAAACACCATATATTTT. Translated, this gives CASSLLHTGNTIYF.